This TCR beta chain was retrieved from a study of CD8+ T cells in alopecia areata. Study-level information: Transfer of skin from approximately 6-12-month-old C3H/HeJ graft donors with spontaneous alopecia was made to 7-10-week-old female C3H/HeJ mice.

Cells from pooled cutaneous lymph nodes were sorted by CD4, CD8alpha, NKG2D, NKG2ACE and other markers. Regarding the study as a whole: In lesional scalp, particularly from alopecia totalis/universalis, clonality was higher than in normal scalp. In patients, TCRs were shared less clearly than in mice, and HLA may possibly be involved.

With respect to this clone: Its target is not known. The genes and germline here are from mouse.

It was cDNA, reverse transcribed from extracted RNA, that served as the sequencing template. This table comes from immunoSEQ multiplex PCR, and its TCRdb copy is limited to in-frame clones, with some not included. The data show about 270,000 clones, with none appearing a single time. Input material: CD4+ T cells sorted from a lymph node. This sequence originates from a C3H/HeJ mouse with alopecia areata. For this mouse line, the MHC haplotype is H2-k.

The part of the CDR3 DNA that was read is TGCACCTGCAGTGCTACAGGGTATAATTCGCCC. Encoded protein: CTCSATGYNSP. The whole CDR3 protein reads CTCSATGYNSPLYF. The J gene is TRBJ1-6, the V gene TRBV1, with D perhaps matching TRBD1 (6 bases). The read falls 3 residues short of the CDR3 end, and the missing part is taken from the germline J gene. TRBJ1-6 is an ORF for which the function is uncertain. CDR3 length equals 14 residues. Germline CDR1 NSQYPW, CDR2 LRSPGD (reference sequence). V was trimmed by 3 bases and J by 4 bases, leaving 7 bases between them.